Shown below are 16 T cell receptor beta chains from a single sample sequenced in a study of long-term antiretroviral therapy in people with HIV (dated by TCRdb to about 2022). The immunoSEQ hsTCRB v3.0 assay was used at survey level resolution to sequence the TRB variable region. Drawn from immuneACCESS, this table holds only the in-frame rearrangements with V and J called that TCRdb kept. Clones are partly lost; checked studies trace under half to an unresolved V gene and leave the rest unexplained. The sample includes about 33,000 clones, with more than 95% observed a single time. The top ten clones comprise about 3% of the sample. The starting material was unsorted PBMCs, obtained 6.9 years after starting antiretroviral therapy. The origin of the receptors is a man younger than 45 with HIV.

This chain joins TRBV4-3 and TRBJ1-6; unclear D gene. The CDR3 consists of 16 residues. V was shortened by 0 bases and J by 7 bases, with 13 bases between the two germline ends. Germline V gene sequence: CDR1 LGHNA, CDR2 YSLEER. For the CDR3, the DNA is TGCGCCAGCAGCCAAGAGTCCCCAGAGTTGAATTCACCCCTCCACTTT. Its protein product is CASSQESPELNSPLHF.

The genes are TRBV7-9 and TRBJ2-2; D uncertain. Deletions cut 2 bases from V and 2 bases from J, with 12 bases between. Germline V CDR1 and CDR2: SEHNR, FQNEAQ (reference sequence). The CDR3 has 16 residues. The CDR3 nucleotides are TGTGCCAGCAGCTTAAACGCCTTATACAACACCGGGGAGCTGTTTTTT. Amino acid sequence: CASSLNALYNTGELFF.

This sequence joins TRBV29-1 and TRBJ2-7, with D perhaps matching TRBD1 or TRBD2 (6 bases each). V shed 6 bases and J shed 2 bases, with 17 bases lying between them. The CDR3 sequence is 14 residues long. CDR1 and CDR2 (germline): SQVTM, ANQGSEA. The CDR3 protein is CSVGGSRSPYEQYF. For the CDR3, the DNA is TGCAGCGTGGGGGGCTCGCGTTCCCCCTACGAGCAGTACTTC.

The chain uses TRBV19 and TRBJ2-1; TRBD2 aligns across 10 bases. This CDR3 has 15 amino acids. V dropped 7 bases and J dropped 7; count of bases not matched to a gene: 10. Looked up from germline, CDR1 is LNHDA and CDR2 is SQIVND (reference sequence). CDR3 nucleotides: TGTGCCAGTACCGGAAGCGGGAGGGCCAATAATGAGCAGTTCTTC. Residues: CASTGSGRANNEQFF.

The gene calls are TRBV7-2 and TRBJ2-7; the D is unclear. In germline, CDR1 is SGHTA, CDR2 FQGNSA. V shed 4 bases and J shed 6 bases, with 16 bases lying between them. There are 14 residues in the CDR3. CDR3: CASSSSPPGFEQYF. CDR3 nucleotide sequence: TGTGCCAGCAGCTCCTCCCCCCCGGGTTTCGAGCAGTACTTC.

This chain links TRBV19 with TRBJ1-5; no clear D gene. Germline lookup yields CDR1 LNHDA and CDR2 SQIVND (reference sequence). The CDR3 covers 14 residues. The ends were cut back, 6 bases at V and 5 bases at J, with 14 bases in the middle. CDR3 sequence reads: CASRPTRRHQPQHF. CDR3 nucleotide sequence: TGTGCCAGTAGACCCACAAGAAGGCATCAGCCCCAGCATTTT.

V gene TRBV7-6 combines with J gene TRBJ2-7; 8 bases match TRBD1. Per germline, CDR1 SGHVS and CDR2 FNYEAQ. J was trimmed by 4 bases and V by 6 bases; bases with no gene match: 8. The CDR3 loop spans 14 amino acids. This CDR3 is CASSRTGILYEQYF. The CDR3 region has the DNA TGTGCCAGCAGTAGGACAGGGATTTTGTACGAGCAGTACTTC.

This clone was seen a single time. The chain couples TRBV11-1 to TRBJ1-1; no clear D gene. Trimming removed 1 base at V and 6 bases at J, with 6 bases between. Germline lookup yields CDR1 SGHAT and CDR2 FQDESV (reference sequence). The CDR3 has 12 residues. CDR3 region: CASSLGWAEAFF. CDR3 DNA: TGTGCCAGCAGCTTAGGGTGGGCTGAAGCTTTCTTT. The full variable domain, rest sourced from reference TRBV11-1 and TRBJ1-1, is EAEVAQSPRYKITEKSQAVAFWCDPISGHATLYWYRQILGQGPELLVQFQDESVVDDSQLPKDRFSAERLKGVDSTLKIQPAELGDSAMYLCASSLGWAEAFFGQGTRLTVV.

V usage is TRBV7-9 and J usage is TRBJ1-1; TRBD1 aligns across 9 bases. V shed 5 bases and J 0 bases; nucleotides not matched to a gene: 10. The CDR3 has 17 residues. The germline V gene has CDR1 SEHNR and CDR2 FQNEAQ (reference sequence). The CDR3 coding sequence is TGTGCCAGCAGCAAACAGGGGGCGCGGTCCATGAACACTGAAGCTTTCTTT. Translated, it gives CASSKQGARSMNTEAFF.

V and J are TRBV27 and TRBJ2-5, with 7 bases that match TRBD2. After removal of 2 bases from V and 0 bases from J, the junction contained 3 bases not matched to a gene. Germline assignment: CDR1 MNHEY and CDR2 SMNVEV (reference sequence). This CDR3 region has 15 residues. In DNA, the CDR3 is TGTGCCAGCAGTTTAACAGCGGGGAACCAAGAGACCCAGTACTTC. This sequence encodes CASSLTAGNQETQYF.

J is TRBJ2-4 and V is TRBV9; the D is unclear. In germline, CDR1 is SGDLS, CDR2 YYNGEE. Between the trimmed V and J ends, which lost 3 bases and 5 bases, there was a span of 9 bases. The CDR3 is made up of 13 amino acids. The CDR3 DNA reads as TGTGCCAGCAGCGGATTCGAGGAAAACATTCAGTACTTC. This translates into CASSGFEENIQYF.

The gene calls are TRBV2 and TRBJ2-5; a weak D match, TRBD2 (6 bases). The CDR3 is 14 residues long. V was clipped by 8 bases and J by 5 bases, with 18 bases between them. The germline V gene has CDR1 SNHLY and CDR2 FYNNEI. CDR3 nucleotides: TGTGCCAGCCCGACCCGGGAGTCCTGGGAGACCCAGTACTTC. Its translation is CASPTRESWETQYF.

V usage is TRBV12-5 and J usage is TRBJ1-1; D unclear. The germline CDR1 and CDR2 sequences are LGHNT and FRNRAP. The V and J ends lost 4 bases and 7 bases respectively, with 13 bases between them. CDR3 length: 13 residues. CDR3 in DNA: TGTGCTAGTGGTTCCTTTGTGCGGGGTGAAGCTTTCTTT. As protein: CASGSFVRGEAFF.

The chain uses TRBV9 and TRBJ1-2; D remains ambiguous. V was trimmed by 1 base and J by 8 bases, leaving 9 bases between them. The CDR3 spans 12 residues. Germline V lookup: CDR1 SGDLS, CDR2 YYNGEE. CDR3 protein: CASSVLTGGYTF. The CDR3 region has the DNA TGTGCCAGCAGCGTACTGACGGGAGGCTACACCTTC. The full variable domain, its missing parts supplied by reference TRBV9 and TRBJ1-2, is DSGVTQTPKHLITATGQRVTLRCSPRSGDLSVYWYQQSLDQGLQFLIQYYNGEERAKGNILERFSAQQFPDLHSELNLSSLELGDSALYFCASSVLTGGYTFGSGTRLTVV.

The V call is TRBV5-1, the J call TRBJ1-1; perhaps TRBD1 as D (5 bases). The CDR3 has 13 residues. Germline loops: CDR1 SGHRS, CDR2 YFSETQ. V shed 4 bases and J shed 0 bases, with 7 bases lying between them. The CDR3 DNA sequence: TGCGCCAGCAGCCTGGACATGAACACTGAAGCTTTCTTT. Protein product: CASSLDMNTEAFF.

In nucleotides, the CDR3 is TGCGCCAGCAGCCAAGATAATGGGAGATCTAGGAACGAGCAGTACTTC. Translating it yields CASSQDNGRSRNEQYF. V and J are TRBV4-1 and TRBJ2-7; possibly TRBD2 for D (5 bases). Trimming stripped 0 bases from V and 5 bases from J, with 17 bases between. CDR3 length: 16 amino acids. CDR1 MGHRA and CDR2 YSYEKL come from the germline V gene.